This T cell receptor beta chain was profiled in a study of blood T cell repertoires in COVID-19. Study overall: Sites in the United States, Italy and Spain provided acute and convalescent COVID-19 samples. PBMCs, B-cell-depleted T cells, or T cells were the source of the cDNA or gDNA that made up the material.

Trimming cost V 8 bases and J 0 bases, with 19 bases left between them. CDR3 length: 16 amino acids. The germline CDR1 and CDR2 sequences are MDHEN and SYDVKM. This clone is a singleton in its sample. Under the authors' procedure: From reference gene primer amplification, estimates of nucleated cell counts were derived. Assay used: immunoSEQ multiplex PCR; TCRdb lists only in-frame clones, some missing. The V and J calls and clone size are taken from that table; D and trimming were inferred from the DNA. The sample lists over 100,000 clones, approximately 80% occurring once. The chain recombines TRBV28 with TRBJ1-1, with D possibly being TRBD1 (6 bases). The sequencing sample was made of peripheral blood. The receptor was isolated from a woman older than 75 with active or convalescent COVID-19. The CDR3 protein is CASPEAGGLMNTEAFF. The CDR3 coding sequence is TGTGCCAGCCCTGAGGCGGGGGGGCTGATGAACACTGAAGCTTTCTTT.